A selection of T cell receptor beta chains follows, all from one sample in a study of T cells in Graves' hyperthyroidism and ophthalmopathy. TCRdb itself ran the multiplex PCR reads through MiXCR, one entry per CDR3 protein. This sample yields approximately 560,000 distinct CDR3 sequences, of which 15% to 18% are seen a single time; about 7% belongs to the top ten. Sequencing input: blood. Source of these receptors: a woman younger than 45 with Graves' hyperthyroidism. Both conserved end residues are part of each CDR3. The order of the fields is D gene, V gene, clone size, J gene, CDR3 protein, CDR3 DNA. D genes are given only for firm matches. The size field is filled for only some rows; it gives once, few, many or a size class.

D: -
V: TRBV30
size: many
J: TRBJ1-4
CDR3: CAWNIHSANEKLFF
DNA: TGTGCCTGGAATATCCATTCAGCTAATGAAAAACTGTTTTTT

D: TRBD1
V: TRBV30
size: many
J: TRBJ1-5
CDR3: CAWSADRGFSNQPQHF
DNA: TGTGCCTGGAGTGCTGACAGGGGATTTAGCAATCAGCCCCAGCATTTT

D: TRBD2
V: TRBV27
size: many
J: TRBJ2-7
CDR3: CASAGLAGAYEQYF
DNA: TGTGCCAGCGCGGGACTAGCGGGAGCCTACGAGCAGTACTTC

D: TRBD2
V: TRBV20-1
size: -
J: TRBJ2-2
CDR3: CSARGGTSGRSGELFF
DNA: TGCAGTGCTAGAGGGGGGACTAGCGGGAGATCCGGGGAGCTGTTTTTT

D: TRBD2
V: TRBV10-3
size: -
J: TRBJ2-1
CDR3: CAISDGTSLRNGQFF
DNA: TGTGCCATCAGTGACGGGACTAGCTTGCGCAATGGGCAGTTCTTC

D: TRBD2
V: TRBV7-3
size: many
J: TRBJ2-7
CDR3: CASSLRGGRAYEQYF
DNA: TGTGCCAGCAGCTTAAGGGGCGGGAGGGCCTACGAGCAGTACTTC

D: -
V: TRBV2
size: many
J: TRBJ2-6
CDR3: CASSEGGANVLTF
DNA: TGTGCCAGCAGTGAAGGTGGGGCCAACGTCCTGACTTTC

D: -
V: TRBV4-2
size: -
J: TRBJ2-1
CDR3: CASSQFSTATLQFF
DNA: TGTGCCAGCAGCCAATTCTCTACAGCGACACTGCAGTTCTTC

D: -
V: TRBV6-1
size: many
J: TRBJ1-4
CDR3: CASSSGGQDEKLFF
DNA: TGTGCCAGCAGTTCCGGGGGGCAGGATGAAAAACTGTTTTTT

D: -
V: TRBV10-2
size: once
J: TRBJ2-5
CDR3: CATTTTSGWEETQYF
DNA: TGCGCGACCACGACCACGTCCGGCTGGGAAGAGACCCAGTACTTC

D: -
V: TRBV7-9
size: many
J: TRBJ2-5
CDR3: CASSLVRAGQETQYF
DNA: TGTGCCAGCAGCTTAGTACGGGCAGGGCAAGAGACCCAGTACTTC

D: -
V: TRBV13
size: few
J: TRBJ1-1
CDR3: CASSYGRRRTEAFF
DNA: TGTGCCAGCAGTTATGGCAGGAGAAGGACTGAAGCTTTCTTT

D: TRBD1
V: TRBV5-1
size: -
J: TRBJ2-2
CDR3: CASSLEAGGAFGELFF
DNA: TGCGCCAGCAGCTTGGAGGCAGGGGGCGCGTTCGGGGAGCTGTTTTTT

D: TRBD1
V: TRBV29-1
size: -
J: TRBJ2-7
CDR3: CSVGTGTYEQYF
DNA: TGCAGCGTCGGGACAGGAACCTACGAGCAGTACTTC

D: TRBD2
V: TRBV14
size: many
J: TRBJ2-7
CDR3: CASSRGYGTSGIYEQYF
DNA: TGTGCCAGCAGCCGCGGCTACGGGACTAGCGGGATCTACGAGCAGTACTTC

D: -
V: TRBV27
size: few
J: TRBJ2-1
CDR3: CASSSALEHREQFF
DNA: TGTGCCAGCAGCTCAGCATTGGAGCATCGGGAGCAGTTCTTC